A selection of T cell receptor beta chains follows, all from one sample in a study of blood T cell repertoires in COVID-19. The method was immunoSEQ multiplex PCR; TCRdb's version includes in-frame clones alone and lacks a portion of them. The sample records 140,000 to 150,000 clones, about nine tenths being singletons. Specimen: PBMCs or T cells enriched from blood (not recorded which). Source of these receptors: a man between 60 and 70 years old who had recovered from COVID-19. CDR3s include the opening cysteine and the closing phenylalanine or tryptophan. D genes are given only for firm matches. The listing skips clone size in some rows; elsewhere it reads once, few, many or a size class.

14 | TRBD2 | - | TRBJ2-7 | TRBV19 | TGTGCCAGTAGGGTGACTAGCGGCTCCTACGAGCAGTACTTC | CASRVTSGSYEQYF
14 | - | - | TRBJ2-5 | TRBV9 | TGTGCCAGCAGCGTGGCTACAGGTCAAGAGACCCAGTACTTC | CASSVATGQETQYF
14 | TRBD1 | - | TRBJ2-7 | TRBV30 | TGTGCCTGGAGCTGGGACAGGCGCTCCTACGAGCAGTACTTC | CAWSWDRRSYEQYF
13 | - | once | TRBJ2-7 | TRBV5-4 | TGTGCCAGCAGCTTAGTGTCTAGCGTCGAGCAGTACTTC | CASSLVSSVEQYF
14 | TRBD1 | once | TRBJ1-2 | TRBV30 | TGTGCCCGGGGGAGGGACAGATGGGACTATGGCTACACCTTC | CARGRDRWDYGYTF
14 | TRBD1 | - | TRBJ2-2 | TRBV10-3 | TGTGCCATCGGAAATGGACAGGGGACCGGGGAGCTGTTTTTT | CAIGNGQGTGELFF
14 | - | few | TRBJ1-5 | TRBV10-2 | TGCGCCACCCGAGAGAATTATAGCAATCAGCCCCAGCATTTT | CATRENYSNQPQHF
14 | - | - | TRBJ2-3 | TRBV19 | TGTGCCAGTAGTATAGGTCAGAGCACAGATACGCAGTATTTT | CASSIGQSTDTQYF
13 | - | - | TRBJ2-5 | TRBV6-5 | TGTGCCAGCAACAAGGGGGGGTCACGGACCCAGTACTTC | CASNKGGSRTQYF
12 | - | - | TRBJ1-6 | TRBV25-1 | TGTGCCAGCAGTGACCTTATTTCACCCCTCCACTTT | CASSDLISPLHF
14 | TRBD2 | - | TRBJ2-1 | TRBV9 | TGTGCCAGCAGCGTCTTAGCGGGAGGAAATGAGCAGTTCTTC | CASSVLAGGNEQFF
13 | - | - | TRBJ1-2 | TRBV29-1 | TGCAGCGTGGGGGGGGAGTCTAACTATGGCTACACCTTC | CSVGGESNYGYTF
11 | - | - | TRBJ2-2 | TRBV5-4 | TGTGCCAGCAATCTCGCGGGGCAGGTGTTTTTT | CASNLAGQVFF
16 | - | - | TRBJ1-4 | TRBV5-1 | TGCGCCAGCAGCCTAACGGGGCGGGGGTCGGGTGAAAAACTGTTTTTT | CASSLTGRGSGEKLFF
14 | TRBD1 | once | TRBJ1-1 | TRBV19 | TGTGCCAGTAGTAGGGCAACAGGGGGCACTGAAGCTTTCTTT | CASSRATGGTEAFF
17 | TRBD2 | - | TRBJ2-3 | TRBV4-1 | TGCGCCAGCAGCGAACTAGCGGGGGGGCCGCGCACAGATACGCAGTATTTT | CASSELAGGPRTDTQYF
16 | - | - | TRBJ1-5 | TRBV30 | TGTGCCTGGAGTGCTCCGGGAGAAGTGAGTTATCAGCCCCAGCATTTT | CAWSAPGEVSYQPQHF
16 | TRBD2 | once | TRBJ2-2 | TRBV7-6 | TGTGCCAGCAGCTTAGGTGGACTAGCGGTTCTCGGGGAGCTGTTTTTT | CASSLGGLAVLGELFF
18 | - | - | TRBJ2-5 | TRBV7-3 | TGTGCCAGCAGCGTAAGTTCAGGTTCCGTGGCCCCTCCTGAGACCCAGTACTTC | CASSVSSGSVAPPETQYF
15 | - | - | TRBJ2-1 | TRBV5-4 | TGTGCCAGCAGCTTAGTAACAGGGTACTACAATGAGCAGTTCTTC | CASSLVTGYYNEQFF